This T cell receptor beta chain was obtained from a study of blood T cell repertoires in COVID-19. This clone is a singleton in its sample. Unmatched junction bases numbered 15, after V lost 0 bases and J lost 5 bases. The CDR3 is 19 amino acids. The V gene's germline CDR1 is KGHSH and CDR2 LQKENI. Profiling relied on immunoSEQ multiplex PCR, and the TCRdb table lists in-frame clones only, not all of them. The sample lists just over 250,000 clones, under 90% occurring once. The TCR originated in a man between 25 and 39 years old with acute COVID-19. The V and J genes are TRBV18 and TRBJ2-2, with 7 bases matching TRBD2. Input material: PBMCs or T cells enriched from blood (not recorded which). Here the CDR3 reads CASSPPHSLQREGTGELFF. The CDR3 DNA reads TGTGCCAGCTCACCACCTCACTCCTTACAGCGGGAAGGGACCGGGGAGCTGTTTTTT.